Reported below is one T cell receptor beta chain. What it recognizes is unknown. Different DNA sequences within this sample yield the same CDR3. The CDR3 runs 16 residues. Per the germline V gene, CDR1 is MDHEN and CDR2 is SYDVKM. J gave up 3 bases and V 6 bases, and 12 bases lay outside the gene matches. These data are taken from a study of radiotherapy plus CTLA-4 blockade in lung cancer. About the study: In 18% of patients, objective responses were seen; roughly 30% had disease control.

This table comes from immunoSEQ multiplex PCR, and its TCRdb copy is limited to in-frame clones, with some not included. The sample yields about 88,000 clones, 55% to 75% seen once. Study-wide results and caveats: Clones of tumor-derived TCRs expanded in blood after radiotherapy plus ipilimumab.

This TCR came from a human donor with non-small cell lung cancer that progressed on radiotherapy plus ipilimumab. The chain carries TRBV28 and TRBJ1-2; 8 bases are shared with TRBD1. Material: peripheral blood, obtained from a patient treated with radiotherapy plus ipilimumab. CDR3 nucleotides: TGTGCCAGCAGCCTCGGACAGGGACGGCGAGACTATGGCTACACCTTC. It specifies CASSLGQGRRDYGYTF.